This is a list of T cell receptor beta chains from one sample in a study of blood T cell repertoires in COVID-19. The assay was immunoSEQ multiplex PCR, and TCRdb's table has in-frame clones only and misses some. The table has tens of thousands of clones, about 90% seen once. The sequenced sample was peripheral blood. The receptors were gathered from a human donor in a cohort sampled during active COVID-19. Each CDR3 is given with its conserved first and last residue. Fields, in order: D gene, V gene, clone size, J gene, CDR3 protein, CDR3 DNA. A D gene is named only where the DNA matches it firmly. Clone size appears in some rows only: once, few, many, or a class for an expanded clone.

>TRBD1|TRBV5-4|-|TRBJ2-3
CASSLARTGGIDTQYF
TGTGCCAGCAGCTTGGCGAGGACAGGGGGCATAGATACGCAGTATTTT
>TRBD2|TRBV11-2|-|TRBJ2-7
CASSLASGRAFEQYF
TGTGCCAGCAGCTTAGCTAGCGGGAGGGCCTTCGAGCAGTACTTC
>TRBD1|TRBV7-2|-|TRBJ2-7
CASSFTGTGGYEQYF
TGTGCCAGCAGCTTCACGGGGACAGGGGGCTACGAGCAGTACTTC
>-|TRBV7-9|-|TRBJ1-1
CASSLVLANTEAFF
TGTGCCAGCAGCTTAGTATTAGCGAACACTGAAGCTTTCTTT
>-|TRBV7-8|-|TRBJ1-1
CASSREQVLNTEAFF
TGTGCCAGCAGCCGAGAACAAGTTTTGAACACTGAAGCTTTCTTT
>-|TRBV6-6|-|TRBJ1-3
CASSILQGSSGNTIYF
TGTGCCAGCAGTATTTTACAGGGAAGCTCTGGAAACACCATATATTTT
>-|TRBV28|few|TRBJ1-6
CASRGQKEELRFSYNSPLHF
TGTGCCAGCAGGGGGCAAAAAGAAGAGCTTCGTTTCTCCTATAATTCACCCCTCCACTTT
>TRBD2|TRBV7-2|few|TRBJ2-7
CASSFQRERNEQYF
TGTGCCAGCAGCTTCCAGCGGGAGCGGAACGAGCAGTACTTC
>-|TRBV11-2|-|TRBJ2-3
CASSLGADTQYF
TGTGCCAGCAGCTTAGGAGCAGATACGCAGTATTTT
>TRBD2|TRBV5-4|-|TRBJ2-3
CASSLGLAGEVDTQYF
TGTGCCAGCAGCTTGGGACTAGCGGGGGAGGTAGATACGCAGTATTTT
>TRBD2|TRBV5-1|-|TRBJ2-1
CASSPLTSGAYNEQFF
TGCGCCAGCAGCCCCCTGACTAGCGGGGCCTACAATGAGCAGTTCTTC
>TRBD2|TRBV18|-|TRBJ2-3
CASSSIETGGSTDTQYF
TGTGCCAGCTCCTCCATTGAAACGGGGGGAAGCACAGATACGCAGTATTTT
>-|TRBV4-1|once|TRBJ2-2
CASSQLALDTGELFF
TGCGCCAGCAGCCAACTAGCGCTAGACACCGGGGAGCTGTTTTTT
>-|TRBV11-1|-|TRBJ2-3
CASSTERGTDTQYF
TGTGCCAGCAGCACAGAGCGGGGCACAGATACGCAGTATTTT
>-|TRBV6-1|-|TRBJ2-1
CASSEAGGHNEQFF
TGTGCCAGCAGTGAAGCGGGAGGTCACAATGAGCAGTTCTTC
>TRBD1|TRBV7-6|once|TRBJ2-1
CASTKQGAGQHGEQFF
TGTGCCAGCACCAAGCAGGGGGCGGGTCAGCACGGTGAGCAGTTCTTC
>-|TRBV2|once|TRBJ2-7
CASRWTFYEQYF
TGTGCCAGCAGATGGACTTTCTACGAGCAGTACTTC
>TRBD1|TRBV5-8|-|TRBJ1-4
CASRRQGLNEKLFF
TGTGCCAGCAGAAGACAGGGACTTAATGAAAAACTGTTTTTT
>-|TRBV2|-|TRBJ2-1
CASSELGIRNSYNEQFF
TGTGCCAGCAGTGAACTAGGTATAAGGAACTCCTACAATGAGCAGTTCTTC
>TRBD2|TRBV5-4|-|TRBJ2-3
CASSLDLAGADTQYF
TGTGCCAGCAGCTTGGATCTAGCGGGAGCCGATACGCAGTATTTT
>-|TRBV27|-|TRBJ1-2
CASSLGAGLGYGYTF
TGTGCCAGCAGTTTAGGGGCAGGGCTGGGATATGGCTACACCTTC
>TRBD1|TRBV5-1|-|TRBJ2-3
CASSLGTGGIDTQYF
TGCGCCAGCAGCTTAGGGACAGGGGGAATAGATACGCAGTATTTT
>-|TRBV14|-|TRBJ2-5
CASSQAIGTYQETQYF
TGTGCCAGCAGCCAAGCAATCGGGACTTATCAAGAGACCCAGTACTTC
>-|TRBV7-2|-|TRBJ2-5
CASSLVGAGALEEETQYF
TGTGCCAGCAGCTTAGTCGGCGCGGGGGCACTGGAAGAAGAGACCCAGTACTTC
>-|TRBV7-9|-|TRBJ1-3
CASSGLSNTIYF
TGTGCCAGCAGCGGACTGAGTAACACCATATATTTT
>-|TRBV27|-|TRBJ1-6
CASSLPPGRYNSPLHF
TGTGCCAGCAGTTTACCGCCAGGAAGATATAATTCACCCCTCCACTTT
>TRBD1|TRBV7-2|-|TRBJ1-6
CASSLRTGGRNSPLHF
TGTGCCAGCAGCCTGAGGACAGGGGGCCGTAATTCACCCCTCCACTTT
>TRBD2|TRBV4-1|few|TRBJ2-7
CASSQGGGLAGVSADYEQYF
TGCGCCAGCAGCCAAGGGGGGGGACTAGCGGGAGTTTCAGCTGACTACGAGCAGTACTTC
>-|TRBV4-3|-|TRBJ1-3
CASSHDSSRNTIYF
TGCGCCAGCAGCCACGACAGTTCCAGAAACACCATATATTTT
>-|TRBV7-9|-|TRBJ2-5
CASSLRAGFSETQYF
TGTGCCAGCAGCTTAAGGGCAGGGTTCAGCGAGACCCAGTACTTC
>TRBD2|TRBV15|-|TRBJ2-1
CATSRDGGLAGNEQFF
TGTGCCACCAGCAGAGATGGGGGACTAGCGGGAAATGAGCAGTTCTTC
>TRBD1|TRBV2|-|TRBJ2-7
CASTPRIDREYEQYF
TGTGCCAGCACCCCTAGAATAGACAGGGAGTACGAGCAGTACTTC
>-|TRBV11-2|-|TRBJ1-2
CASSLGGRRWGYTF
TGTGCCAGCAGCTTAGGAGGGCGGAGATGGGGCTACACCTTC
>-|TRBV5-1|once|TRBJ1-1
CASSLDTNTEAFF
TGCGCCAGCAGCTTGGACACGAACACTGAAGCTTTCTTT
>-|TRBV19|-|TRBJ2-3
CASTPQVSTDTQYF
TGTGCCAGTACCCCCCAGGTTAGCACAGATACGCAGTATTTT
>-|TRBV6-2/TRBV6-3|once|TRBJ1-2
CASSYSQGDGYTF
TGTGCCAGCAGTTACTCCCAAGGGGATGGCTACACCTTC
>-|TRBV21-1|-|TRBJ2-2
CASSKQGTGELFF
TGTGCCAGCAGCAAACAGGGTACCGGGGAGCTGTTTTTT
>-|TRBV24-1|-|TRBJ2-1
CVTSRGARNEQFF
TGTGTCACCAGCAGGGGGGCTAGAAATGAGCAGTTCTTC
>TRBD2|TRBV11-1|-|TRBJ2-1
CASSYQAGEYEQFF
TGTGCCAGCAGTTACCAAGCGGGAGAATATGAGCAGTTCTTC
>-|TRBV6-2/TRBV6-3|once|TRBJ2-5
CASSKLKETQYF
TGTGCCAGCAGTAAGCTAAAAGAGACCCAGTACTTC
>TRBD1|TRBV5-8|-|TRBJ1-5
CASSPTGTGNRIQPQHF
TGTGCCAGCAGCCCTACCGGGACAGGGAACAGGATTCAGCCCCAGCATTTT
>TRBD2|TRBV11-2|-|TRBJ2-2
CASSSAGLAGTGELFF
TGTGCCAGCAGCTCCGCCGGACTAGCTGGCACCGGGGAGCTGTTTTTT
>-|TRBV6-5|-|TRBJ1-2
CASSYSRSGSIYGYTF
TGTGCCAGCAGTTACAGTAGGTCGGGTAGTATCTATGGCTACACCTTC
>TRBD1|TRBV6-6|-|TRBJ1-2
CASSYEGAGGYTF
TGTGCCAGCAGTTACGAGGGGGCAGGTGGCTACACCTTC
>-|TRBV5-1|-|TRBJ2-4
CASSDRLAKNIQYF
TGCGCCAGCAGTGACAGGCTAGCCAAAAACATTCAGTACTTC
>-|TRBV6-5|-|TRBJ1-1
CASSYVTGGNTEAFF
TGTGCCAGCAGTTACGTAACGGGAGGAAACACTGAAGCTTTCTTT
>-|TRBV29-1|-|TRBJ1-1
CSVATGNTEAFF
TGCAGCGTTGCTACAGGGAACACTGAAGCTTTCTTT
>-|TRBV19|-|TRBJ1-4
CASSFRTAFNEKLFF
TGTGCCAGTAGTTTCCGGACAGCCTTTAATGAAAAACTGTTTTTT
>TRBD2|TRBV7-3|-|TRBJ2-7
CASSPGGSSGRIYEQYF
TGTGCCAGCAGCCCGGGGGGATCTAGCGGGAGGATCTACGAGCAGTACTTC
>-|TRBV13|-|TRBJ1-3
CASSLGHTTYGTIGNTIYF
TGTGCCAGCAGCTTAGGCCACACAACTTACGGGACAATTGGAAACACCATATATTTT
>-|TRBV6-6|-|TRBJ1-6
CASTPLRDVGSPLHF
TGTGCCAGCACCCCTTTGCGGGATGTCGGTTCACCCCTCCACTTT
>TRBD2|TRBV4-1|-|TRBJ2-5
CASSPGLSGGAGGETQYF
TGCGCCAGCAGCCCTGGCCTGAGCGGGGGGGCCGGAGGAGAGACCCAGTACTTC
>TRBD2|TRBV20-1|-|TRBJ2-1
CSASRQGGNNEQFF
TGCAGTGCTAGTCGTCAGGGAGGGAACAATGAGCAGTTCTTC
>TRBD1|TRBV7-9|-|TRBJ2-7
CASSLNRRTGGMYEQYF
TGTGCCAGCAGCTTAAACCGGCGGACAGGGGGAATGTACGAGCAGTACTTC
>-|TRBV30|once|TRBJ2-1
CAWTNSSVNEQFF
TGTGCCTGGACGAACAGTTCAGTAAATGAGCAGTTCTTC